The entry below describes one T cell receptor (beta chain). Antigen: not known. The CDR3 has 11 residues. Germline V lookup: CDR1 SNHLY, CDR2 FYNNEI. V lost 3 bases and J 5 bases, leaving 4 bases between the germline ends. In TCRdb, the RACE reads were re-called with MiXCR into one record per CDR3 protein. The sample carries nearly 350,000 distinct CDR3 sequences, 5.5% to 8% recorded once. Time point: patch test 1, 2 weeks after DPC sensitization. Regarding treatment: therapeutic diphenylcyclopropenone sensitization with weekly scalp DPC. Blood was drawn before each patch test was applied. The sample is drawn from a study of human T cells and chemical hapten exposure. Study-wide findings and caveats: All donors were alopecia patients, so their immunity may differ from that of healthy people.

The chain combines TRBV2 with TRBJ1-2; D is undetermined. The TCR sequence derives from a woman in her late teens or twenties with alopecia areata. Some clones in this sample may be carry-over from other donors' samples. The material was whole blood, obtained in connection with sensitization to the hapten diphenylcyclopropenone (DPC). The CDR3 sequence is CASSDHYGYTF. The DNA for the CDR3 is TGTGCCAGCAGTGATCATTATGGCTACACCTTC.